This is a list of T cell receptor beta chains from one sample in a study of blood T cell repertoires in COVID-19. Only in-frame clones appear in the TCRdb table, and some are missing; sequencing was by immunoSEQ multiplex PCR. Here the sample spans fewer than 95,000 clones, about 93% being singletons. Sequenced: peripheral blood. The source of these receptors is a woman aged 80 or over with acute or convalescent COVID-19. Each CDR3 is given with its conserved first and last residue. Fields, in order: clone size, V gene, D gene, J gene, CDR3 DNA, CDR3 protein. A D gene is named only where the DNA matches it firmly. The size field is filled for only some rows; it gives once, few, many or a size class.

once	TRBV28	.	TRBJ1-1	TGTGCCAGCAGTTTAAGAGGGAACACTGAAGCTTTCTTT	CASSLRGNTEAFF
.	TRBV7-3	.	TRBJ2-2	TGTGCCAGCAGCGGAGGGAGTTCGAACACCGGGGAGCTGTTTTTT	CASSGGSSNTGELFF
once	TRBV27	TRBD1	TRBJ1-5	TGTGCCAGCAGATCTGGGACAGGGTTCAATCAGCCCCAGCATTTT	CASRSGTGFNQPQHF
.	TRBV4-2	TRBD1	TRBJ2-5	TGTGCCAGCAGTCCGGACAGGACGAAAGGGACCCAGTACTTC	CASSPDRTKGTQYF
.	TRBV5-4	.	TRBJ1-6	TGTGCCAGCAGCGCGGGACTCTCCTATAATTCACCCCTCCACTTT	CASSAGLSYNSPLHF
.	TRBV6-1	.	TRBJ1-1	TGTGCCAGCAGTGAATTTTTCGGTGGCACTGAAGCTTTCTTT	CASSEFFGGTEAFF
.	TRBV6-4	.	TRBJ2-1	TGTGCCAGCAGTGAACAGGGTTTGAACAATGAGCAGTTCTTC	CASSEQGLNNEQFF
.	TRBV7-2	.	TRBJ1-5	TGTGCCAGCAGCCCGAGTAGCAATCAGCCCCAGCATTTT	CASSPSSNQPQHF
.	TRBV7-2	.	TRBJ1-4	TGTGCCAGCAGCTTGGGCAGGGGTGAAAAACTGTTTTTT	CASSLGRGEKLFF
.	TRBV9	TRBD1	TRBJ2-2	TGTGCCAGCAGGGATTCAGGGGGATCCACCGGGGAGCTGTTTTTT	CASRDSGGSTGELFF
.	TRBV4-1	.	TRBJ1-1	TGCGCCAGCAGCCAAAGTTCGCTTAGAAAGACTGAAGCTTTCTTT	CASSQSSLRKTEAFF
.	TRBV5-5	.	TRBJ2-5	TGTGCCAGCAGCTTGGGGGGAGGCGGGGTCCAAGAGACCCAGTACTTC	CASSLGGGGVQETQYF
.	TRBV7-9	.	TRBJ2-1	TGTGCCAGCAACTTAGCCTCCGGAGGGAACAATGAGCAGTTCTTC	CASNLASGGNNEQFF
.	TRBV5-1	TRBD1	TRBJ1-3	TGCGCCAGCACCGGGACAGGGGCTGGAAACACCATATATTTT	CASTGTGAGNTIYF
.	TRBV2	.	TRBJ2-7	TGTGCCAGCAGTGAACAGGTCCCATCCTACGAGCAGTACTTC	CASSEQVPSYEQYF
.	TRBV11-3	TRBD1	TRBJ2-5	TGTGCCAGCAGCATTACAGGGGAGCGAGAGACCCAGTACTTC	CASSITGERETQYF
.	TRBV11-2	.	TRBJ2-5	TGTGCCAGCACCTTAGGGGGAGGCCAAGAGACCCAGTACTTC	CASTLGGGQETQYF